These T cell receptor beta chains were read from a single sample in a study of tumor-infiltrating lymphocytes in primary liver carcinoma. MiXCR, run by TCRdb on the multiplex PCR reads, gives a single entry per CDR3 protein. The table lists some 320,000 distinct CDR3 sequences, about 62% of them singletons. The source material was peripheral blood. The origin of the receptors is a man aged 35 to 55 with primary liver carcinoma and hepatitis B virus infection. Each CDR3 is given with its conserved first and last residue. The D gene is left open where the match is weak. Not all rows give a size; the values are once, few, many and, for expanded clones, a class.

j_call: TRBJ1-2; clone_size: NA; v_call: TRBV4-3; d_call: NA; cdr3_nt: TGCGCCAGCAGTCAAGATGGGGATTATGGCTACACCTTC; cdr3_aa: CASSQDGDYGYTF
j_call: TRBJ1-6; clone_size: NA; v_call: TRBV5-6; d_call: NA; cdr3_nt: TGTGCCAGCAGCCACAGGGTTTTGGATTCACCCCTCCACTTT; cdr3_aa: CASSHRVLDSPLHF
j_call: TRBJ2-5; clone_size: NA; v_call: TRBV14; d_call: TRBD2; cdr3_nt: TGTTCCAGCAGCCAAAGGCTATCTAGCGGGAGTTTAGAGACCCAGTACTTC; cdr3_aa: CSSSQRLSSGSLETQYF
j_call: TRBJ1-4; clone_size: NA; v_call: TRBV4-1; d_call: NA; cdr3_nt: TGCGCCAGCAGCCAAGATACCCAGAGGCAGGAACTGTTTTTT; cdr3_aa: CASSQDTQRQELFF
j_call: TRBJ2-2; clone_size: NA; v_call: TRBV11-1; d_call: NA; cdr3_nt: TGTGCCAGCAGCTTCGCCTGGGGACTGAACACCGGGGAACTGTTTTTT; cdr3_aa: CASSFAWGLNTGELFF
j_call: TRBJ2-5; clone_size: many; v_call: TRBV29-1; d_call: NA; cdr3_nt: TGCAGCGTCCGTCGGGGCCCTCAAGAGACCCAGTACTTC; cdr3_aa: CSVRRGPQETQYF
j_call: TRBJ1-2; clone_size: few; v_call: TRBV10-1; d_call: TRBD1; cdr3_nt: TGCGCCAGCAGTTCTGGGACAGAGAGAGGCTACACCTTC; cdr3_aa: CASSSGTERGYTF
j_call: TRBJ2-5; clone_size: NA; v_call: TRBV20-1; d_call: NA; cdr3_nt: TGCAGTGCTAGAGGCATGGGTGTAGAGACCCAGTACTTC; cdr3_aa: CSARGMGVETQYF
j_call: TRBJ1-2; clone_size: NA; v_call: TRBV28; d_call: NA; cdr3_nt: TGTGCCAGCAGTTTACAGGACAGCGTCTATGGCTACACCTTC; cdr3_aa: CASSLQDSVYGYTF
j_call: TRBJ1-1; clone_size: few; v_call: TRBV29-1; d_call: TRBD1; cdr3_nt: TGCAGCGTTGATCTGGACAGGGGAGCTTCCTTT; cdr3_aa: CSVDLDRGASF
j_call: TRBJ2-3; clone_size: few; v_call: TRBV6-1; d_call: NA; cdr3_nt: TGTGCCGGCAGTGGAAACCAGGCCCCAGATACGCAGTATTTT; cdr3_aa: CAGSGNQAPDTQYF
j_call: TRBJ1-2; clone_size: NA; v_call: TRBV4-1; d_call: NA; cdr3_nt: TGCGCCAGCAGCCAATATAGTGGATTCACTTATGGCTACACCTTC; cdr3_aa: CASSQYSGFTYGYTF
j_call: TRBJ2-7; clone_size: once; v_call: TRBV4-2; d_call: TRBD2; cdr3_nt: TGTGCCAACAGCCAAGATCGGGTACCGGGGGGTCACGAGCAGTACTTC; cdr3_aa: CANSQDRVPGGHEQYF
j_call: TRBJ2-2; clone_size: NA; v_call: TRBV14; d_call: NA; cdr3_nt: TGTGCCAGCAGCCAGGGAGGTGGCGTGTCGCCCGGGGAGCTGTTTTTT; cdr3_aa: CASSQGGGVSPGELFF
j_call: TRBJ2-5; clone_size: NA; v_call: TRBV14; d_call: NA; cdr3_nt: TGTGCCAGCAGCCAACAAAGGAGCCCTCATCAAGAGACCCAGTACTTC; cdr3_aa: CASSQQRSPHQETQYF
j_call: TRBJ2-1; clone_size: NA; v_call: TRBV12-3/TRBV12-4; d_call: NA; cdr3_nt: TGTGCCGGCAGTTTACTGGATAAGAAGTTCTTC; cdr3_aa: CAGSLLDKKFF